This passage covers 3 T cell receptor beta chains from one sample sequenced in a study of early T cells in non-severe SARS-CoV-2 infection. TCRdb re-derived calls from the 5' RACE reads in MiXCR, one entry per CDR3 protein. The sample includes 59,000 or so distinct CDR3 sequences, 10% to 15% of them seen just once. Material: whole blood, obtained at baseline. Every receptor here comes from an adult who was a healthcare worker with PCR-confirmed SARS-CoV-2 infection or an uninfected control (not recorded which).

The table lists this clonotype with a few counts. The chain joins TRBV9 to TRBJ2-1; 10 bases agree with TRBD2. Germline V gene sequence: CDR1 SGDLS, CDR2 YYNGEE. The trim removed 6 bases at V and 2 bases at J, leaving 8 bases unmatched. The CDR3 is 16 residues long. CDR3 sequence (DNA): TGTGCCAGCACCCTATCCGGGACTAGCGCCTACAATGAGCAGTTCTTC. Its translation is CASTLSGTSAYNEQFF. Variable domain in full (rest from reference TRBV9 and TRBJ2-1): DSGVTQTPKHLITATGQRVTLRCSPRSGDLSVYWYQQSLDQGLQFLIQYYNGEERAKGNILERFSAQQFPDLHSELNLSSLELGDSALYFCASTLSGTSAYNEQFFGPGTRLTVL.

This clonotype was observed at least ten times. J is TRBJ1-2 and V is TRBV5-1; D ambiguous. CDR1 is SGHRS and CDR2 is YFSETQ in the germline V gene. The CDR3 contains 13 residues. V was pared by 0 bases and J by 4 bases, with 7 bases between. CDR3 protein: CASSLGQLYGYTF. CDR3 nucleotides: TGCGCCAGCAGCTTGGGGCAGCTCTATGGCTACACCTTC.

In its sample, this clonotype was seen a few times. This CDR3 reads CASSGIKGGTIYF. The CDR3 region has the DNA TGTGCCAGCAGCGGCATTAAAGGGGGCACCATATATTTT. The rearrangement uses TRBV9 and TRBJ1-3; D perhaps matches TRBD1 (6 bases). Germline V CDR1 and CDR2: SGDLS, YYNGEE. V lost 3 bases, J lost 9 bases, and 13 bases lay in between. The CDR3 runs 13 residues. The full variable domain, completed using reference TRBV9 and TRBJ1-3, is DSGVTQTPKHLITATGQRVTLRCSPRSGDLSVYWYQQSLDQGLQFLIQYYNGEERAKGNILERFSAQQFPDLHSELNLSSLELGDSALYFCASSGIKGGTIYFGEGSWLTVV.